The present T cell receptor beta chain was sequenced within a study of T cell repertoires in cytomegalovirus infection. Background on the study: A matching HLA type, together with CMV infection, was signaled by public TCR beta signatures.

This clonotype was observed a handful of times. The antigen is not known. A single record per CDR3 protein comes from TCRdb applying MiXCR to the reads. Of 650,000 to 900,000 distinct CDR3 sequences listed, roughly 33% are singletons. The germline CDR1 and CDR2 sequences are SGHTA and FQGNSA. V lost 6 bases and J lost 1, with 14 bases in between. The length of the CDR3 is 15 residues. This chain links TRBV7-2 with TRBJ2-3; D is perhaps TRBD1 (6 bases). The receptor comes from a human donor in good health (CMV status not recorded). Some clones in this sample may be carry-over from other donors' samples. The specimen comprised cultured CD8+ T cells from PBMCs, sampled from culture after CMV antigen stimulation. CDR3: CASSYVGGGTDTQYF. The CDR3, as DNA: TGTGCCAGCAGTTATGTAGGGGGTGGCACAGATACGCAGTATTTT.